This T cell receptor beta chain appears in the sequencing data of a study of cytomegalovirus exposure and HLA in healthy donors. Background on the study: Genetic ancestry analysis placed about 80% of the roughly 400 donors that were genotyped in the Caucasian-associated cluster.

Germline V gene lookup returns CDR1 SGHRS and CDR2 YFSETQ. J was trimmed by 4 bases and V by 3 bases; bases with no gene match: 10. The CDR3 has 15 residues. Each donor was nominally healthy when sampled (though unrecorded immune exposures were likely). Concerning this clone: Its target is not known.

Study-wide points: In an earlier analysis, about 87% or about 30%: the productive usage of most TCR beta V segments.

This PCR relied on a set of 60 Vbeta primers and 13 Jbeta primers. Only in-frame clones appear in the TCRdb table, and some are missing; sequencing was by immunoSEQ multiplex PCR. The repertoire includes about 190,000 clones, 80% of them detected once, and 0.6% to 0.7% sits in the top ten. The origin of this receptor is a boy younger than 18 in good health and CMV-seronegative. The sequenced sample was PBMCs. V is TRBV5-1 and J is TRBJ2-7; 7 nucleotides align to TRBD1. The chain's CDR3 is CASSYHRGLAYEQYF. The CDR3 coding sequence is TGCGCCAGCAGCTACCACAGGGGTCTCGCGTACGAGCAGTACTTC.